Below are 30 T cell receptor beta chains sequenced from a single sample in a study of breast tumors, draining lymph nodes, adjacent tissues. Axillary draining lymph nodes of breast cancer patients supplied the node samples. TCRdb called the multiplex PCR reads again in MiXCR, with one record for every CDR3 protein. The sample carries 290,000 or so distinct CDR3 sequences, about 30% recorded once. Material: axillary lymph node tissue. These receptors were taken from a female donor with breast cancer. Some clones in this sample may be carry-over from other donors' samples.

Many counts were recorded for this clonotype. The gene calls are TRBV20-1 and TRBJ2-6; D is undetermined. V was cut by 4 bases and J by 1 base, with 5 bases left in between. The CDR3 totals 13 residues. Germline CDR1 is DFQATT and CDR2 is SNEGSKA (reference sequence). The CDR3: CSAIRSGANVLTF. CDR3 DNA: TGCAGTGCTATCCGATCTGGGGCCAACGTCCTGACTTTC.

The chain is built from TRBV29-1 and TRBJ1-1; possibly TRBD1 for D (6 bases). Germline loops: CDR1 SQVTM, CDR2 ANQGSEA. V gave up 7 bases and J gave up 0 bases, with 21 bases separating them. The CDR3 totals 16 residues. In DNA, the CDR3 is TGCAGCGCCGACCACAGGGTTAGGAGGTTGAACACTGAAGCTTTCTTT. Its protein product is CSADHRVRRLNTEAFF.

In the case of this clonotype: A much larger clone lies one base from this, so it may be a read error. The rearrangement links TRBV20-1 to TRBJ2-3; 14 nucleotides agree with TRBD2. V shed 5 bases, J shed 8 bases, and the junction held 9 bases outside the gene matches. There are 15 residues in the CDR3. Germline V gene data show CDR1 as DFQATT and CDR2 as SNEGSKA (reference sequence). This CDR3 reads CSASPGLAGVGTQYF. CDR3 sequence (DNA): TGCAGTGCTTCTCCGGGACTAGCGGGAGTAGGTACGCAGTATTTT.

This clonotype was counted at least ten times. The gene calls are TRBV5-5 and TRBJ2-7; 7 bases line up with TRBD1. V gave up 0 bases and J gave up 0 bases; unmatched junction bases: 3. Germline-derived CDR1 and CDR2 are SGHKS and YYEKEE (reference sequence). The CDR3 runs 15 residues. The CDR3 DNA reads as TGTGCCAGCAGCTTGGATGGGACAGCCTCCTACGAGCAGTACTTC. It is translated as CASSLDGTASYEQYF.

The chain is built from TRBV6-5 and TRBJ2-7; perhaps TRBD2 as D (5 bases). The CDR3 sequence is 15 residues long. V was shortened by 5 bases and J by 0 bases, with 14 bases between the two germline ends. Germline V gene data show CDR1 as MNHEY and CDR2 as SVGAGI. This CDR3 reads CASSHGGTTSYEQYF. The CDR3 DNA sequence: TGTGCCAGCAGTCACGGAGGTACTACCTCCTACGAGCAGTACTTC.

This clonotype has a count of ten or more. V is TRBV20-1 and J is TRBJ2-5, with 8 bases matching TRBD2. The CDR3 contains 14 residues. The germline V gene has CDR1 DFQATT and CDR2 SNEGSKA (reference sequence). The CDR3 region is CTTGGPGGGETQYF. The CDR3 DNA is TGCACCACGGGGGGACCCGGGGGGGGAGAGACCCAGTACTTC.

This clonotype was seen ten or more times. This chain uses TRBV5-6 with TRBJ1-2; no clear D. CDR3 length: 11 residues. From germline, CDR1 is SGHDT and CDR2 YYEEEE. Trimming pared 1 base from V and 12 bases from J, leaving 10 bases between. CDR3 nucleotide sequence: TGTGCCAGCAGCTTGAAAGGGCGCCACACCTTC. Protein: CASSLKGRHTF.

Remarks on this clonotype: The germline gene is not matched at one end of the junction; a read error may be the cause. This chain links TRBV25-1 with TRBJ1-6; the D is unclear. Germline V gives CDR1 MGHDK, CDR2 SYGVNS. The CDR3 runs to 15 residues. CDR3: CPSSPYGAYNSPLHF. DNA of the CDR3: TGCCCCAGCAGTCCATACGGCGCCTATAATTCACCCCTCCACTTT. The whole variable domain, remainder taken from reference TRBV25-1 and TRBJ1-6, is EADIYQTPRYLVIGTGKKITLECSQTMGHDKMYWYQQDPGMELHLIHYSYGVNSTEKGDLSSESTVSRIRTEHFPLTLESARPSHTSQYLCPSSPYGAYNSPLHFGNGTRLTVT.

With regard to this clonotype: Being one base from a much bigger clone, this may be a read error. The chain is built from TRBV20-1 and TRBJ1-2; D unclear. CDR1 is DFQATT, CDR2 SNEGSKA, per germline (reference sequence). The CDR3 is made up of 12 amino acids. The CDR3 here is CSAWGLGYGSTF. CDR3 coding DNA: TGCAGTGCCTGGGGATTGGGCTATGGCTCCACCTTC.

This clonotype was seen ten or more times. The chain recombines TRBV2 with TRBJ2-1, with 7 bases matching TRBD1. CDR3 size: 13 residues. The germline V gene encodes CDR1 SNHLY and CDR2 FYNNEI. Losses at the gene ends were 0 bases for V and 14 bases for J; bases not matched to a gene: 7. The CDR3 DNA reads as TGTGCCAGCAGTGAAGCGCTTCCTACAGGGGAGTTCTTC. This encodes CASSEALPTGEFF.

This clonotype was picked up many times. V usage is TRBV7-9 and J usage is TRBJ1-2, with D unclear. This CDR3 comprises 15 residues. V was trimmed by 2 bases and J by 4 bases, leaving 14 bases between them. Per the germline V gene, CDR1 is SEHNR and CDR2 is FQNEAQ (reference sequence). CDR3: CASSLSGALFYGYTF. Written as DNA, the CDR3 is TGTGCCAGCAGCTTAAGTGGAGCACTCTTCTATGGCTACACCTTC. Based on the CDR3 plus reference TRBV7-9 and TRBJ1-2, the full variable domain is DTGVSQNPRHKITKRGQNVTFRCDPISEHNRLYWYRQTLGQGPEFLTYFQNEAQLEKSRLLSDRFSAERPKGSFSTLEIQRTEQGDSAMYLCASSLSGALFYGYTFGSGTRLTVV.

This clonotype was picked up many times. The J gene is TRBJ2-7, the V gene TRBV20-1; D is uncertain. V lost 5 bases and J lost 3, with 17 bases in between. This CDR3 has 14 residues. Germline V gives CDR1 DFQATT, CDR2 SNEGSKA (reference sequence). The CDR3: CSASKGSTFYEQYF. CDR3 nucleotides: TGCAGTGCTTCAAAAGGCAGTACTTTCTACGAGCAGTACTTC.

This clonotype has at least ten counts. The chain uses TRBV20-1 and TRBJ1-2, with 9 bases matching TRBD1. Germline CDR1 DFQATT, CDR2 SNEGSKA (reference sequence). V lost 3 bases, J lost 8 bases, and 10 bases stayed unmatched. The CDR3 consists of 14 residues. The CDR3 coding sequence is TGCAGTGCTAGGTGGGACAGGGTCTCCTGGGGCTACACCTTC. Encoded protein: CSARWDRVSWGYTF.

This clonotype showed up many times. DNA of the CDR3: TGTGCCAGTAGTTTTTTCCGCCCTGTCGGGCAGACGTACAACTATGGCTACACCTTC. Protein product: CASSFFRPVGQTYNYGYTF. The V gene is TRBV19, the J gene TRBJ1-2; D gene ambiguous. V shed 5 bases and J shed 2 bases, with 27 bases lying between them. This CDR3 region has 19 residues. CDR1 and CDR2 (germline): LNHDA, SQIVND (reference sequence).

A remark on this clonotype: The missing conserved phenylalanine or tryptophan at the end of this CDR3 makes a read error likely. The chain joins TRBV7-8 to TRBJ2-7, with 7 bases aligning to TRBD1. This CDR3 is built from 12 residues. Germline V lookup: CDR1 SGHVS, CDR2 FQNEAQ. CDR3 sequence: CAGSLYRGEQYL. The CDR3 nucleotides read TGTGCCGGCAGCTTATACAGGGGCGAGCAGTACCTC.

This clonotype was seen at least ten times. The chain couples TRBV4-3 to TRBJ2-3, with D hard to call. The CDR3 loop spans 15 amino acids. Trimming left V 0 bases short and J 3 bases short, with 10 bases between. Germline values: CDR1 LGHNA, CDR2 YSLEER. The CDR3 reads CASSQDARPTDTQYF. CDR3 in DNA: TGCGCCAGCAGCCAAGACGCGCGACCAACAGATACGCAGTATTTT.

This clonotype occurred many times. V is TRBV11-3 and J is TRBJ2-1; 13 positions match TRBD2. This CDR3 is built from 17 residues. The germline V gene encodes CDR1 SGHNT and CDR2 YENEEA. The trim removed 1 base at V and 0 bases at J, leaving 0 bases unmatched. The DNA for the CDR3 is TGTGCCAGCAGCTTAGGACTAGCGGGAGGCTCCTACAATGAGCAGTTCTTC. This translates into CASSLGLAGGSYNEQFF.

Points on this clonotype: At one end the junction does not follow the germline gene, possibly because of a read error. The CDR3 DNA reads TGTGCCAGCAGTACCCGGACTAGCGGGAGGGCGGGCTACCACAGGGAGCAGCTCTTC. Residues: CASSTRTSGRAGYHREQLF. V gene TRBV12-3 or TRBV12-4 combines with J gene TRBJ2-1, with TRBD2 matching over 15 bases. The CDR3 runs to 19 residues.

This clonotype was seen a few times. V is TRBV30 and J is TRBJ2-3, with TRBD2 matching over 8 bases. The CDR3 runs 15 residues. Germline V CDR1 and CDR2: GTSNPN, SVGIG (reference sequence). V was pared by 3 bases and J by 2 bases, with 7 bases of the junction left unmatched. The CDR3: CAWSRVAGITDTQYF. Written as DNA, the CDR3 is TGTGCCTGGAGCCGGGTAGCGGGAATCACAGATACGCAGTATTTT.

The chain couples TRBV24-1 to TRBJ2-6, with D tentatively TRBD1 (6 bases). The CDR3 is made up of 14 amino acids. The V end lost 6 bases, the J end lost 4 bases, and 9 bases lay between the germline ends. The germline gives CDR1 KGHDR, CDR2 SFDVKD. The DNA for the CDR3 is TGTGCCACCAGTCCCGGACAGGGGGCCAACGTCCTGACTTTC. Translating it yields CATSPGQGANVLTF.

Concerning this clonotype: At one boundary the junction diverges from the germline segment, which might be a read error. CDR3 loop: CASRYSTDTQYF. DNA for the CDR3: TGCGCCAGCCGCTACAGCACAGATACGCAGTATTTT. The gene calls are TRBV7-2 and TRBJ2-3; D unclear. The germline gives CDR1 SGHTA, CDR2 FQGNSA. The CDR3 consists of 12 residues.

Points on this clonotype: A much more abundant neighbour one base away suggests this may be a read error. This rearrangement joins TRBV4-2 to TRBJ2-3; 8 positions match TRBD2. Germline V lookup: CDR1 LGHNA, CDR2 YNFKEQ. The CDR3 spans 17 residues. For the CDR3, the DNA is TGTGTCAGCATGGGTCTTGGGCCTAGCGGGAGCACAGATACGCAGTATTTT. Amino acid sequence: CVSMGLGPSGSTDTQYF.

In its sample, this clonotype was seen once. This chain uses TRBV10-3 with TRBJ2-7; maybe TRBD2 (5 bases). The CDR3 spans 13 residues. Trimming stripped 2 bases from V and 2 bases from J, with 7 bases between. Germline CDR1 and CDR2: ENHRY and SYGVKD. For the CDR3, the DNA is TGTGCCATCAGTGAGCGGGATCCCTACGAGCAGTACTTC. Translated: CAISERDPYEQYF.

This clonotype has ten or more counts. The J gene is TRBJ2-1, the V gene TRBV7-8, with TRBD2 matching 10 bases. The CDR3 runs to 15 residues. The germline gives CDR1 SGHVS, CDR2 FQNEAQ. J was trimmed by 5 bases and V by 1 base; bases with no gene match: 2. The DNA for the CDR3 is TGTGCCAGCAGCTTAGAACTAGCGGGAAACAATGAGCAGTTCTTC. The encoded protein is CASSLELAGNNEQFF.

The genes are TRBV10-3 and TRBJ2-3, with TRBD1 as a possible D gene (5 bases). Germline CDR1 and CDR2: ENHRY and SYGVKD. V was trimmed by 0 bases and J by 1 base, leaving 8 bases between them. CDR3 length: 15 residues. CDR3 nucleotide sequence: TGTGCCATCAGTGAGTCCGTAGGGGGCACAGATACGCAGTATTTT. Amino acid sequence: CAISESVGGTDTQYF.

This clonotype was counted ten times or more. The V and J genes are TRBV2 and TRBJ2-6; the D gene is possibly TRBD1 (5 bases). Germline CDR1 and CDR2: SNHLY and FYNNEI. CDR3 size: 14 residues. Trimming removed 10 bases from V and 4 bases from J, with 14 bases in between. The CDR3 sequence is CATLLGLGANVLTF. As DNA, the CDR3 is TGTGCCACCCTCTTGGGGCTCGGGGCCAACGTCCTGACTTTC. Combining the CDR3 with reference TRBV2 and TRBJ2-6 gives the whole variable domain EPEVTQTPSHQVTQMGQEVILRCVPISNHLYFYWYRQILGQKVEFLVSFYNNEISEKSEIFDDQFSVERPDGSNFTLKIRSTKLEDSAMYFCATLLGLGANVLTFGAGSRLTVL.

About this clonotype itself: Possible read error: a much larger clone is one base away. The J gene is TRBJ2-1, the V gene TRBV5-1; 10 positions match TRBD2. The CDR3 is made up of 15 amino acids. Germline values: CDR1 SGHRS, CDR2 YFSETQ. V lost 4 bases, J lost 6 bases, and 7 bases stayed unmatched. CDR3 nucleotide sequence: TGCGCCAGCAGCGTCGGACTAGCGGTTGTCAATGAGCAGTTCTTC. It specifies CASSVGLAVVNEQFF.

In its sample, this clonotype was seen a few times. V usage is TRBV27 and J usage is TRBJ2-5, with 8 bases fitting TRBD2. The CDR3 totals 15 residues. J gave up 5 bases and V 4 bases, and 9 bases lay outside the gene matches. Germline V gives CDR1 MNHEY, CDR2 SMNVEV (reference sequence). The CDR3 sequence is CASSSAREGGETQYF. CDR3 nucleotide sequence: TGTGCCAGCAGTTCGGCACGGGAGGGAGGTGAGACCCAGTACTTC.

The V gene is TRBV20-1, the J gene TRBJ2-4; either TRBD1 or TRBD2 may fit D (5 bases each). Trimming pared 0 bases from V and 4 bases from J, leaving 13 bases between. The CDR3 runs to 15 residues. Germline V CDR1 and CDR2: DFQATT, SNEGSKA (reference sequence). CDR3 coding DNA: TGCAGTGCTAGAGATGTTCGGGGCCAGAAAAACATTCAGTACTTC. This codes for CSARDVRGQKNIQYF.

Note on this clonotype: A much larger clone differs from this one at a single base, so this may be a read error. This rearrangement joins TRBV12-3 or TRBV12-4 to TRBJ2-5; 12 bases fit TRBD1. This CDR3 is 16 amino acids long. Losses at the gene ends were 3 bases for V and 2 bases for J; bases not matched to a gene: 4. CDR3 DNA: TGTGCCAGCAGTTTCGGGGACAGGGGGCCACAAGAGACCCAGTACTTC. Translation: CASSFGDRGPQETQYF.